One sample yielded the 3 T cell receptor beta chains listed below, sequenced in a study of blood T cells in healthy people across ages. Then a second PCR, running about 6 to 11 cycles, was carried out with a sample-barcoded 5' primer and a J-beta primer mix. From the 5' RACE reads, TCRdb called clonotypes with MiXCR, one entry per CDR3 protein. The repertoire includes 650,000 to 1,000,000 distinct CDR3 sequences, 30% to 45% of them detected once, and over 10% sits in the top ten. Material: blood. These receptors were taken from a man aged 18 to 29 in good health.

There are a few counts of this clonotype. V gene TRBV4-1 combines with J gene TRBJ1-5; D is unclear. The V and J ends lost 7 bases and 4 bases respectively, with 17 bases between them. In germline, CDR1 is MGHRA, CDR2 YSYEKL. The CDR3 contains 15 residues. CDR3 protein: CASTTNTGVNQPQHF. CDR3 nucleotide sequence: TGCGCCAGCACCACCAATACCGGAGTAAATCAGCCCCAGCATTTT.

This clonotype was seen many times. The J gene is TRBJ2-7, the V gene TRBV7-4; D ambiguous. The V end lost 5 bases, the J end lost 3 bases, and 5 bases lay between the germline ends. Germline CDR1 is SGHVT and CDR2 is SQSDAQ. The CDR3 has 11 amino acids. For the CDR3, the DNA is TGTGCCAGCAGCGCCCTCTACGAGCAGTACTTC. It is translated as CASSALYEQYF.

The gene calls are TRBV12-3 or TRBV12-4 and TRBJ2-2; weak D call: TRBD1 (6 bases). This CDR3 region has 16 residues. Trimming pared 7 bases from V and 2 bases from J, leaving 17 bases between. The CDR3 DNA follows: TGTGCCAGCACTACCTCCGGACAGAGTAACACCGGGGAGCTGTTTTTT. Protein: CASTTSGQSNTGELFF.